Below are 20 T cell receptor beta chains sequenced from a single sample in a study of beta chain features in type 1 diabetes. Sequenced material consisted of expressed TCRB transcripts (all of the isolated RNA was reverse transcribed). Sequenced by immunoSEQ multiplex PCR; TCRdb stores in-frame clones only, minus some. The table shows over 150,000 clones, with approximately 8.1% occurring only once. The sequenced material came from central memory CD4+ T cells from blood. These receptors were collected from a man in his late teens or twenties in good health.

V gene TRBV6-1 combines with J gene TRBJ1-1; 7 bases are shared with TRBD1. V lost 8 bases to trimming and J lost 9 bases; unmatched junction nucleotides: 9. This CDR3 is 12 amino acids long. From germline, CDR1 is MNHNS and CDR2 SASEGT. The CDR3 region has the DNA TGTGCCAGCCGATCCAGACAGGGACAAGCTTTCTTT. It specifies CASRSRQGQAFF.

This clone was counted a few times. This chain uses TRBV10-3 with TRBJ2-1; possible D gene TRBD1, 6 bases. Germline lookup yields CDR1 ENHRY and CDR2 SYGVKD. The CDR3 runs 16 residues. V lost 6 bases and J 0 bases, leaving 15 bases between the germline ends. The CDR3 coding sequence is TGTGCCATCAGCAAACCGGGACAAAGCTCCTACAATGAGCAGTTCTTC. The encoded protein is CAISKPGQSSYNEQFF.

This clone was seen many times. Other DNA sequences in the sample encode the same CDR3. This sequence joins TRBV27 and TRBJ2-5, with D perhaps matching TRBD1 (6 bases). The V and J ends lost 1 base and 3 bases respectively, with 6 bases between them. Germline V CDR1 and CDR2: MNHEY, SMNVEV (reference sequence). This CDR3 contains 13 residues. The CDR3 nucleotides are TGTGCCAGCAGTTTATACAGGGAAGAGACCCAGTACTTC. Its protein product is CASSLYREETQYF.

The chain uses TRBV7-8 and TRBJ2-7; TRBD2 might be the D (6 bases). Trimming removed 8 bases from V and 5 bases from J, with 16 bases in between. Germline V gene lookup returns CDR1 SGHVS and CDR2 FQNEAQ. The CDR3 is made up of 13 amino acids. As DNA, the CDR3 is TGTGCCAGCCGTCGACTAGGAGGAGACGAGCAGTACTTC. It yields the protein CASRRLGGDEQYF.

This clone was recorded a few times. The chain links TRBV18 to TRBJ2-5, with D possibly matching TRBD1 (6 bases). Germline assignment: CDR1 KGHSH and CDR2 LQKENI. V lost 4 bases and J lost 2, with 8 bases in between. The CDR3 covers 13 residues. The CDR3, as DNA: TGTGCCAGCTCACAAGGACAGCAAGAGACCCAGTACTTC. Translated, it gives CASSQGQQETQYF.

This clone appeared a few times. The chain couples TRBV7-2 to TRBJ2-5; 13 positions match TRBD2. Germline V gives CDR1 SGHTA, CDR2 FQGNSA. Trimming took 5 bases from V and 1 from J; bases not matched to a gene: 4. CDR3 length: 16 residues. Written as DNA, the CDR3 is TGTGCCAGCAGCCCTCGGACTAGCGGGGGCCAAGAGACCCAGTACTTC. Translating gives CASSPRTSGGQETQYF.

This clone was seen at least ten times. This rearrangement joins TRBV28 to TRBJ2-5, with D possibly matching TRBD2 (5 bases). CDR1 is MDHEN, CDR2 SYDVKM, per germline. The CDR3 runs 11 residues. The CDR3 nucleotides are TGTGGGACGAGGGACCAAGAGACCCAGTACTTC. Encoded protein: CGTRDQETQYF.

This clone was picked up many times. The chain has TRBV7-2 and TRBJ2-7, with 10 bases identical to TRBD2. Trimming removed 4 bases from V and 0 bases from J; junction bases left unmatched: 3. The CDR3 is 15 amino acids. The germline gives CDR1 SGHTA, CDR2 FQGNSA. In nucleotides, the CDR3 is TGTGCCAGCAGCTCTAGCGGGGGACACTCCTACGAGCAGTACTTC. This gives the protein CASSSSGGHSYEQYF.

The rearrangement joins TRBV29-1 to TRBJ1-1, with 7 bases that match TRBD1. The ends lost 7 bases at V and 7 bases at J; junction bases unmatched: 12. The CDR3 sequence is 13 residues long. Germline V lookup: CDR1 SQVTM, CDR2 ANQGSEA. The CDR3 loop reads CSAGRGQKDEAFF. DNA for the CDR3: TGCAGCGCCGGGAGGGGGCAAAAGGATGAAGCTTTCTTT.

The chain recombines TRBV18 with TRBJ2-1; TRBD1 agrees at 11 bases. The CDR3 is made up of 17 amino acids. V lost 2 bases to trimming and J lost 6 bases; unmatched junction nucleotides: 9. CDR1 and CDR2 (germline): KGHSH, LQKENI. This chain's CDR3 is CASSPSPAGTGGNEQFF. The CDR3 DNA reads TGTGCCAGCTCACCAAGCCCCGCCGGGACAGGGGGCAATGAGCAGTTCTTC.

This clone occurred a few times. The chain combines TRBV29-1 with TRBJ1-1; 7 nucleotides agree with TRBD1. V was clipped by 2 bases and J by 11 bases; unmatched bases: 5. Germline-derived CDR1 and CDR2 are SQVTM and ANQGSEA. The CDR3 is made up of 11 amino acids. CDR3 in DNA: TGCAGCGTTGAAAGGGGGCTTATGGCTTTCTTT. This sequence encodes CSVERGLMAFF.

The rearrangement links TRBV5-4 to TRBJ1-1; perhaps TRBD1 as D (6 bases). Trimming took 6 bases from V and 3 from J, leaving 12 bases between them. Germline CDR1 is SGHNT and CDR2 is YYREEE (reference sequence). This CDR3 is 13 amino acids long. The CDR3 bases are TGTGCCAGCACCGGACAGTTGGACACTGAAGCTTTCTTT. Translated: CASTGQLDTEAFF.

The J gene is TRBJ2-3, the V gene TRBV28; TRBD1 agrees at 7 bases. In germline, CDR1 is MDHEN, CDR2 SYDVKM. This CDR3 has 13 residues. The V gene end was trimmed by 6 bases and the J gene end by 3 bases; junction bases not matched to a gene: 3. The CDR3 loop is CASSPTGTDTQYF. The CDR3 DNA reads TGTGCCAGCAGCCCGACAGGGACAGATACGCAGTATTTT.

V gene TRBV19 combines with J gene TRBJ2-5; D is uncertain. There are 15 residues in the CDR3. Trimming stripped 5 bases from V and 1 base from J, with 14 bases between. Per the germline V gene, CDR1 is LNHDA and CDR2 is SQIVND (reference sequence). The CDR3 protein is CASSPHGRPQETQYF. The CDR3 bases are TGTGCCAGTAGTCCACATGGCAGGCCCCAAGAGACCCAGTACTTC.

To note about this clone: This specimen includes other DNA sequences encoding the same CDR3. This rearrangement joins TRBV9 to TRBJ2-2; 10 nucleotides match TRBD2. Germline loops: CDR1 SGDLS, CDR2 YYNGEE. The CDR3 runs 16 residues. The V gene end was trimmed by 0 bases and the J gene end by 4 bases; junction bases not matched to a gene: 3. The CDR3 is CASSVVLAGGTGELFF. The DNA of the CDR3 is TGTGCCAGCAGCGTAGTTTTAGCGGGGGGCACCGGGGAGCTGTTTTTT.

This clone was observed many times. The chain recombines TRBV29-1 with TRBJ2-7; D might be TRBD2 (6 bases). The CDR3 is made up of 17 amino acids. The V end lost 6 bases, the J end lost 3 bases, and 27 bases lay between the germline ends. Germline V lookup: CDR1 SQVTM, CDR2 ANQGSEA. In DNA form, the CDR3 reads TGCAGCGTGAAAGTCCTAAACTTCCGGGACTCAAACTACGAGCAGTACTTC. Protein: CSVKVLNFRDSNYEQYF.

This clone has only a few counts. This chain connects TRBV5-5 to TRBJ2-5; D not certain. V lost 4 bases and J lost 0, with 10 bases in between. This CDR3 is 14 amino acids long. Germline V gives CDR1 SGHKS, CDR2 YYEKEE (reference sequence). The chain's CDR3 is CASSGRLNQETQYF. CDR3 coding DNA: TGTGCCAGCAGCGGAAGACTGAACCAAGAGACCCAGTACTTC.

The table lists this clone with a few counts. Here the CDR3 DNA reads TGTGCCAGCAGCATAACTAGGGGAGGGGGAGAGACCCAGTACTTC. Translating gives CASSITRGGGETQYF. This sequence joins TRBV7-2 and TRBJ2-5, with a weak D call TRBD2 (7 bases). The CDR3 has 15 amino acids. V was cut by 5 bases and J by 4 bases, with 17 bases left in between. Germline values: CDR1 SGHTA, CDR2 FQGNSA.

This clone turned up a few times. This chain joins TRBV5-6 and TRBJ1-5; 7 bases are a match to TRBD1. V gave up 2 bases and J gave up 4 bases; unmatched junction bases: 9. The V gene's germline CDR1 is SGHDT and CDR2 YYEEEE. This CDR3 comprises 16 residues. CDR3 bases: TGTGCCAGCAGCTTCCGAGGGACAGCCAGAAATCAGCCCCAGCATTTT. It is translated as CASSFRGTARNQPQHF.

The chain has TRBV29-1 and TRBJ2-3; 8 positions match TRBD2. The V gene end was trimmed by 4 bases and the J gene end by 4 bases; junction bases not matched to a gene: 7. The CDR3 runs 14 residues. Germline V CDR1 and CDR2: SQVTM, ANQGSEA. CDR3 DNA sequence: TGCAGCGTTGCCCAGGCGGGAGGCGCAGATACGCAGTATTTT. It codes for CSVAQAGGADTQYF.